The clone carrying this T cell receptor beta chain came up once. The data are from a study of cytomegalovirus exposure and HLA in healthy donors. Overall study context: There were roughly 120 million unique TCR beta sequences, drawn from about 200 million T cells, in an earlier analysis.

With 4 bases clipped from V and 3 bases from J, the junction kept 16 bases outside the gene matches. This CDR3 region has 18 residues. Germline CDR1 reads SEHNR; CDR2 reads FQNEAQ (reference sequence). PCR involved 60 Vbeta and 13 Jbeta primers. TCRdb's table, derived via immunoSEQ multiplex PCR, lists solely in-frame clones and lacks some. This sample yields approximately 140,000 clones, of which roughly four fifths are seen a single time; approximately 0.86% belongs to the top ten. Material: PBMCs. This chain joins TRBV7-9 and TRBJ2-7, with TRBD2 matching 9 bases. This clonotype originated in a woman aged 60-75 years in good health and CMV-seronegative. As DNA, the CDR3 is TGTGCCAGCAGCTCTCCTAGCGGGAAGCTGCGCCCGGGCTACGAGCAGTACTTC. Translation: CASSSPSGKLRPGYEQYF. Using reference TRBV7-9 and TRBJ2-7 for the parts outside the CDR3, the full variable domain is DTGVSQNPRHKITKRGQNVTFRCDPISEHNRLYWYRQTLGQGPEFLTYFQNEAQLEKSRLLSDRFSAERPKGSFSTLEIQRTEQGDSAMYLCASSSPSGKLRPGYEQYFGPGTRLTVT.